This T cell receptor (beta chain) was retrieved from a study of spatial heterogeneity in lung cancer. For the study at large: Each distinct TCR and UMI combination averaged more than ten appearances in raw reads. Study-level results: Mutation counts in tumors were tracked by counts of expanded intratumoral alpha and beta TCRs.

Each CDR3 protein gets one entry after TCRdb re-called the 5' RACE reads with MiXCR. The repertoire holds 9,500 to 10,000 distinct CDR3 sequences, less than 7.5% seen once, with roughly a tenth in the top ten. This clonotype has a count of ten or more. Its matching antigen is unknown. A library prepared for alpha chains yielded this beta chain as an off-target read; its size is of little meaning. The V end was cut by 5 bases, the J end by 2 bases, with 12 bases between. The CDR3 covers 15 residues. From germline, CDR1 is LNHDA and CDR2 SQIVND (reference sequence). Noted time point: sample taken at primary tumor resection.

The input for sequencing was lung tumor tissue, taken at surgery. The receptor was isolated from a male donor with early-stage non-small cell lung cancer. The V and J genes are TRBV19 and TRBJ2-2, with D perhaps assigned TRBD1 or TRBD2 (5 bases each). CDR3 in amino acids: CASSFSGGNTGELFF. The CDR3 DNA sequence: TGTGCCAGTAGTTTCTCTGGGGGTAACACCGGGGAGCTGTTTTTT.